The 14 T cell receptor beta chains presented below share a single source sample, sequenced in a study of shared clonotypes between healthy human individuals. Only in-frame clones appear in the TCRdb table, and some are missing; sequencing was by immunoSEQ multiplex PCR. The sample records about 2.1 million clones, roughly 93% being singletons. Naive CD8 isolation took CD45RO-negative cells positively selected for CCR7 and excluded terminally differentiated effector memory CD45RA+ cells. Material: naive CD8+ T cells from PBMCs. The receptors stem from a man aged 18 to 30 in good health. Some clones in this sample may be carry-over from other donors' samples.

This chain connects TRBV27 to TRBJ2-7, with D perhaps matching TRBD1 (5 bases). Germline CDR1 reads MNHEY; CDR2 reads SMNVEV (reference sequence). The CDR3 consists of 14 residues. V was cut by 7 bases and J by 3 bases, with 16 bases left in between. CDR3 residues: CASTTTGAYYEQYF. For the CDR3, the DNA is TGTGCCAGCACTACCACAGGCGCCTACTACGAGCAGTACTTC.

The chain is built from TRBV28 and TRBJ2-1, with TRBD1 matching 10 bases. The V gene end was trimmed by 5 bases and the J gene end by 3 bases; junction bases not matched to a gene: 4. The CDR3 sequence is 15 residues long. The germline gives CDR1 MDHEN, CDR2 SYDVKM. The CDR3 nucleotides read TGTGCCAGCAGTCCCCGGGACAGGGGCTACAATGAGCAGTTCTTC. This translates into CASSPRDRGYNEQFF. The full variable domain, its missing parts supplied by reference TRBV28 and TRBJ2-1, is DVKVTQSSRYLVKRTGEKVFLECVQDMDHENMFWYRQDPGLGLRLIYFSYDVKMKEKGDIPEGYSVSREKKERFSLILESASTNQTSMYLCASSPRDRGYNEQFFGPGTRLTVL.

The chain recombines TRBV7-9 with TRBJ1-2, with 7 nucleotides matching TRBD1. CDR3 length: 15 amino acids. After removal of 3 bases from V and 7 bases from J, the junction contained 11 bases not matched to a gene. CDR1 is SEHNR, CDR2 FQNEAQ, per germline (reference sequence). The CDR3 DNA sequence: TGTGCCAGCAGCTTCCCGGGACAGAGCCTCTTTGGCTACACCTTC. Protein: CASSFPGQSLFGYTF.

The chain links TRBV6-6 to TRBJ2-7; tentatively, D is TRBD2 (5 bases). This CDR3 is 15 amino acids long. Looked up from germline, CDR1 is MNHNY and CDR2 is SVGAGI (reference sequence). V lost 0 bases to trimming and J lost 2 bases, with 11 bases between them. CDR3 amino acids: CASSYSGSGTYEQYF. CDR3 DNA: TGTGCCAGCAGTTACTCGGGAAGCGGAACCTACGAGCAGTACTTC.

The V gene is TRBV4-3, the J gene TRBJ1-1; D possibly corresponds to TRBD1 (5 bases). Germline V CDR1 and CDR2: LGHNA, YSLEER. The CDR3 spans 13 residues. V was clipped by 0 bases and J by 10 bases, with 12 bases between them. The CDR3 loop reads CASSQDFEGVAFF. In DNA form, the CDR3 reads TGCGCCAGCAGCCAAGATTTCGAAGGGGTAGCTTTCTTT.

This clone was detected only a few times. The chain links TRBV5-6 to TRBJ2-3; TRBD2 aligns across 7 bases. Germline lookup yields CDR1 SGHDT and CDR2 YYEEEE. V trimming: 6 bases; J trimming: 4 bases; junction bases outside the gene matches: 8. The CDR3 is 14 residues long. The chain's CDR3 is CASNRGSFADTQYF. For the CDR3, the DNA is TGTGCCAGCAACCGCGGGAGTTTCGCAGATACGCAGTATTTT.

The gene calls are TRBV27 and TRBJ2-1, with 7 bases lining up with TRBD2. Trimming took 9 bases from V and 3 from J; bases not matched to a gene: 8. CDR1 is MNHEY, CDR2 SMNVEV, per germline (reference sequence). The CDR3 is made up of 14 amino acids. The CDR3 nucleotides read TGTGCCAGTGGCCGAGCGGGATTCTACAATGAGCAGTTCTTC. Protein product: CASGRAGFYNEQFF.

This chain joins TRBV11-1 and TRBJ1-1, with D unresolved. Trimming pared 3 bases from V and 1 base from J, leaving 18 bases between. CDR1 is SGHAT and CDR2 is FQDESV in the germline V gene (reference sequence). CDR3 size: 17 residues. CDR3 bases: TGTGCCAGCAGCTTGGTCCTCTGGGGAGCCCCGAACACTGAAGCTTTCTTT. Translation: CASSLVLWGAPNTEAFF. Combining the CDR3 with reference TRBV11-1 and TRBJ1-1 gives the whole variable domain EAEVAQSPRYKITEKSQAVAFWCDPISGHATLYWYRQILGQGPELLVQFQDESVVDDSQLPKDRFSAERLKGVDSTLKIQPAELGDSAMYLCASSLVLWGAPNTEAFFGQGTRLTVV.

The rearrangement joins TRBV13 to TRBJ2-3, with D possibly matching TRBD2 (6 bases). The CDR3 contains 12 residues. Looked up from germline, CDR1 is PRHDT and CDR2 is FYEKMQ (reference sequence). Deletions cut 6 bases from V and 9 bases from J, with 13 bases between. The CDR3 bases are TGTGCCAGCAGTACCACGGGAGAAACGCAGTATTTT. Its protein product is CASSTTGETQYF.

The chain employs TRBV28 and TRBJ2-3; maybe TRBD1 (5 bases). Trimming stripped 7 bases from V and 2 bases from J, with 22 bases between. The CDR3 contains 17 residues. Germline V lookup: CDR1 MDHEN, CDR2 SYDVKM. DNA of the CDR3: TGTGCCAGCACCCCTCTAGGGGCAACCGAACCCACAGATACGCAGTATTTT. Amino acids: CASTPLGATEPTDTQYF.

For this clone: Other DNA sequences of this sample code for an identical CDR3. V usage is TRBV7-2 and J usage is TRBJ2-7; 10 positions agree with TRBD2. J gave up 0 bases and V 5 bases, and 4 bases lay outside the gene matches. CDR1 is SGHTA and CDR2 is FQGNSA in the germline V gene. The CDR3 spans 15 residues. The CDR3 protein is CASSPGLAASYEQYF. The DNA of the CDR3 is TGTGCCAGCAGCCCAGGACTAGCGGCCTCCTACGAGCAGTACTTC.

This clone was counted only a few times. The chain couples TRBV7-9 to TRBJ1-4; 7 nucleotides line up with TRBD1. The CDR3 totals 14 residues. Trimming removed 5 bases from V and 5 bases from J; junction bases left unmatched: 5. CDR1 SEHNR and CDR2 FQNEAQ come from the germline V gene (reference sequence). The CDR3 sequence is CASSDGTANEKLFF. CDR3 sequence (DNA): TGTGCCAGCAGCGATGGGACAGCCAATGAAAAACTGTTTTTT.

This chain uses TRBV29-1 with TRBJ2-7; the match to TRBD1 covers 7 bases. V lost 6 bases to trimming and J lost 7 bases; unmatched junction nucleotides: 21. The CDR3 extends over 16 amino acids. Germline values: CDR1 SQVTM, CDR2 ANQGSEA. Written as DNA, the CDR3 is TGCAGCGTACGAAAGACTTACGGGACAGCCAAGGCGGAGCAGTACTTC. This encodes CSVRKTYGTAKAEQYF.

CDR3 nucleotide sequence: TGTGCCAGCAGAAGTGGGACTAGCGGGAATTATGAGCAGTTCTTC. This encodes CASRSGTSGNYEQFF. The chain is built from TRBV7-3 and TRBJ2-1; 13 positions agree with TRBD2. Trimming at V came to 6 bases and at J to 8 bases, leaving 7 bases not matched to a gene. There are 15 residues in the CDR3. Germline V gives CDR1 SGHTA, CDR2 FQGTGA.